This T cell receptor beta chain appears in the sequencing data of a study of identical twins. Study-level findings and limits: Conclusions leaned on cross-sectional statistical analysis and did not track the same donors over time.

Germline CDR1 is LNHNV and CDR2 is YYDKDF (reference sequence). The length of the CDR3 is 17 residues. V lost 1 base and J 0 bases, leaving 12 bases between the germline ends. As to this clonotype: What it binds is not known.

TCRdb recomputed calls from the 5' RACE reads with MiXCR, one row per CDR3 protein. The sample includes approximately 890,000 distinct CDR3 sequences, 10% to 15% of them seen just once. These same data were also listed under a study on yellow fever vaccine responses in identical twins.

The J gene is TRBJ2-2, the V gene TRBV15; no reliable D call. Sequencing input: PBMCs. This TCR was sampled from a woman aged 18-30 years in good health. DNA for the CDR3: TGTGCCACCAGCAGAGGTACGGGCTCCCCGAACACCGGGGAGCTGTTTTTT. This encodes CATSRGTGSPNTGELFF.